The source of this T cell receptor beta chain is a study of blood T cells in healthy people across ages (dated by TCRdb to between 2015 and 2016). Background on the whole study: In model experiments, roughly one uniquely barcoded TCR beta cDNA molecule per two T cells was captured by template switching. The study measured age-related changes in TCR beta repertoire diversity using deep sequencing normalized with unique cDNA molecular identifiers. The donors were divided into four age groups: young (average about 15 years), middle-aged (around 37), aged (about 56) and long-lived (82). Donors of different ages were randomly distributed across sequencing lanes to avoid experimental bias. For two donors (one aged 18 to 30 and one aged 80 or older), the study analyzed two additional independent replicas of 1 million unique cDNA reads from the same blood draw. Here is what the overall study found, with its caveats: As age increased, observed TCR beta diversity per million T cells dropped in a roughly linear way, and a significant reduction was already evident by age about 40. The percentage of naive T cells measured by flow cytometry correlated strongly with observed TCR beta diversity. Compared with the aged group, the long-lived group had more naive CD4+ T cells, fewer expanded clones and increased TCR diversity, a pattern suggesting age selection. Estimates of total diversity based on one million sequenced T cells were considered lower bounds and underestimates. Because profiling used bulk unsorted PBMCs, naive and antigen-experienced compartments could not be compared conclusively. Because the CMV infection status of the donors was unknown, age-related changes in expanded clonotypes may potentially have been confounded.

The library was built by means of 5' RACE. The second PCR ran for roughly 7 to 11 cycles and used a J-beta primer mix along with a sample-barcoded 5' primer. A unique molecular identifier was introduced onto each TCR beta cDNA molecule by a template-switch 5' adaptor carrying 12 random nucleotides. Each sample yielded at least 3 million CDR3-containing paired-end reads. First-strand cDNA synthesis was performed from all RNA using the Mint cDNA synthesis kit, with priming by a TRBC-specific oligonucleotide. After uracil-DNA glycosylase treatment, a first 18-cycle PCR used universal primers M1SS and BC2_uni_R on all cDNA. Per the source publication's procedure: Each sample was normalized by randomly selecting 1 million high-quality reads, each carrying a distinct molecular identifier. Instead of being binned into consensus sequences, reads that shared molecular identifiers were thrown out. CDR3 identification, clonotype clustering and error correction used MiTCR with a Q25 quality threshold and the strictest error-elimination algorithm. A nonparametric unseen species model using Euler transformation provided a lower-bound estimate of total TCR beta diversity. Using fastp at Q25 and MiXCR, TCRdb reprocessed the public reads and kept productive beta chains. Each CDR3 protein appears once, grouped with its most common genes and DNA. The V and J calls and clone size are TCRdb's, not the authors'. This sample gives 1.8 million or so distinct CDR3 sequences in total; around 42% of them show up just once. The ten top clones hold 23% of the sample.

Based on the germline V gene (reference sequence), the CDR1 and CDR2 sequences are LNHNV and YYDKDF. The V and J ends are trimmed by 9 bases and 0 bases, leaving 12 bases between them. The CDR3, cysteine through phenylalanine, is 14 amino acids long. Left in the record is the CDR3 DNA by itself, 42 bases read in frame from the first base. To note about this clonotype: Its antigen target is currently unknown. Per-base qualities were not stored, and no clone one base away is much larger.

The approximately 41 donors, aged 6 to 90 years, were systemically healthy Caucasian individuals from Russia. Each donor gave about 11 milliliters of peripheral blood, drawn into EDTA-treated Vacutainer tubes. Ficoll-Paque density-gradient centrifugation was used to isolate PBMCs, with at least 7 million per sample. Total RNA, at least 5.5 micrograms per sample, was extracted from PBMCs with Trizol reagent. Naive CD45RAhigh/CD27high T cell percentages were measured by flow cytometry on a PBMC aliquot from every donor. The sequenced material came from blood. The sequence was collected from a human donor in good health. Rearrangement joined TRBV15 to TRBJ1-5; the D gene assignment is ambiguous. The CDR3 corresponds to CATSQSYSNQPQHF. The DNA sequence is TGTGCCACTAGTCAGTCGTATAGCAATCAGCCCCAGCATTTT. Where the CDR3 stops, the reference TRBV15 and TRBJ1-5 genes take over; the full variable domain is DAMVIQNPRYQVTQFGKPVTLSCSQTLNHNVMYWYQQKSSQAPKLLFHYYDKDFNNEADTPDNFQSRRPNTSFCFLDIRSPGLGDTAMYLCATSQSYSNQPQHFGDGTRLSIL.